Shown below are 26 T cell receptor beta chains from a single sample sequenced in a study of blood T cell repertoires in COVID-19. Sequencing was performed with immunoSEQ multiplex PCR; in TCRdb, only in-frame clones are kept and a portion is missing. The table records under 250,000 clones, more than 65% of them present only once. The sample taken for sequencing was peripheral blood. These receptor sequences come from a man between 45 and 60 years old with active or convalescent COVID-19.

The rearrangement joins TRBV28 to TRBJ1-2; 7 nucleotides align to TRBD1. The V gene's germline CDR1 is MDHEN and CDR2 SYDVKM. The CDR3 runs 14 residues. V was clipped by 6 bases and J by 4 bases; unmatched bases: 8. As DNA, the CDR3 is TGTGCCAGCAGGCAAACAGGGGATGGCTATGGCTACACCTTC. Its translation is CASRQTGDGYGYTF.

This chain links TRBV5-5 with TRBJ2-5, with 11 bases that match TRBD1. The germline V gene encodes CDR1 SGHKS and CDR2 YYEKEE (reference sequence). This CDR3 region has 15 residues. The ends lost 3 bases at V and 9 bases at J; junction bases unmatched: 10. The chain's CDR3 is CASSSKGQGVTAQYF. The CDR3 bases are TGTGCCAGCAGCTCTAAGGGACAGGGGGTGACGGCCCAGTACTTC.

This chain connects TRBV2 to TRBJ2-1; TRBD2 matches 9 bases. The germline CDR1 and CDR2 sequences are SNHLY and FYNNEI. The CDR3 has 17 amino acids. J was trimmed by 0 bases and V by 5 bases; bases with no gene match: 8. CDR3 in amino acids: CASSNAHSGSSYNEQFF. CDR3 bases: TGTGCCAGCAGTAACGCTCATAGCGGGAGCTCCTACAATGAGCAGTTCTTC. The full variable domain, completed using reference TRBV2 and TRBJ2-1, is EPEVTQTPSHQVTQMGQEVILRCVPISNHLYFYWYRQILGQKVEFLVSFYNNEISEKSEIFDDQFSVERPDGSNFTLKIRSTKLEDSAMYFCASSNAHSGSSYNEQFFGPGTRLTVL.

This clone was recorded a few times. This sequence joins TRBV4-2 and TRBJ1-2; D is unclear. With 0 bases removed from V and 6 bases from J, the gap between germline ends came to 14 bases. Germline CDR1 LGHNA, CDR2 YNFKEQ. CDR3 length equals 15 residues. The DNA of the CDR3 is TGTGCCAGCAGCCAAGAGGCGTCAGTCGGGGATGGCTACACCTTC. Translation gives CASSQEASVGDGYTF.

This clone showed up just a few times. The chain has TRBV5-1 and TRBJ1-2, with unresolved D. CDR3 size: 13 residues. The germline V gene encodes CDR1 SGHRS and CDR2 YFSETQ. With 0 bases removed from V and 5 bases from J, the gap between germline ends came to 8 bases. This CDR3 reads CASSLEDFYGYTF. CDR3 DNA sequence: TGCGCCAGCAGCTTGGAGGACTTTTATGGCTACACCTTC.

V and J are TRBV19 and TRBJ1-6; no clear D gene. The length of the CDR3 is 16 residues. CDR1 is LNHDA and CDR2 is SQIVND in the germline V gene (reference sequence). V lost 5 bases and J 5 bases, leaving 16 bases between the germline ends. The CDR3 DNA reads as TGTGCCAGTAGTCCTCGGGAGGACGTAAATAATTCACCCCTCCACTTT. This sequence encodes CASSPREDVNNSPLHF.

This clone was observed a single time. The V gene is TRBV6-2 or TRBV6-3, the J gene TRBJ1-3; D is perhaps TRBD1 (6 bases). Germline V gene sequence: CDR1 MNHEY, CDR2 SVGEGT. The CDR3 is made up of 16 amino acids. Trimming stripped 2 bases from V and 0 bases from J, with 11 bases between. For the CDR3, the DNA is TGTGCCAGCAGTTACGGCGGACAGATCTCTGGAAACACCATATATTTT. Translated, it gives CASSYGGQISGNTIYF.

The V gene is TRBV18, the J gene TRBJ1-2; 8 bases map to TRBD1. Germline CDR1 is KGHSH and CDR2 is LQKENI. The CDR3 runs to 15 residues. The V segment lost 1 base and the J segment 4 bases; nucleotides outside the gene matches: 5. The CDR3 DNA is TGTGCCAGCTCACCACTAACAGGGGGGTCCTATGGCTACACCTTC. It specifies CASSPLTGGSYGYTF.

This clone was seen a handful of times. The chain employs TRBV28 and TRBJ2-1; TRBD2 is a possible D gene (5 bases). CDR1 is MDHEN, CDR2 SYDVKM, per germline. The CDR3 spans 16 residues. Trimming stripped 6 bases from V and 2 bases from J, with 17 bases between. The CDR3 loop is CASRTLGRGAYNEQFF. Here the CDR3 DNA reads TGTGCCAGCAGGACCCTTGGCCGGGGAGCCTACAATGAGCAGTTCTTC.

The chain has TRBV10-3 and TRBJ1-1; perhaps TRBD1 as D (5 bases). CDR3 length equals 13 residues. Germline values: CDR1 ENHRY, CDR2 SYGVKD. Deletions cut 7 bases from V and 1 base from J, with 10 bases between. The CDR3 reads CAIMGQTNTEAFF. The CDR3 DNA is TGTGCCATCATGGGGCAGACGAACACTGAAGCTTTCTTT.

On this clone: This specimen includes other DNA sequences encoding the same CDR3. The chain couples TRBV2 to TRBJ1-2; unclear D gene. The CDR3 has 12 amino acids. V dropped 1 base and J dropped 5 bases, with 5 bases sitting between them. Germline loops: CDR1 SNHLY, CDR2 FYNNEI. CDR3 protein: CASSEDRYGYTF. CDR3 coding DNA: TGTGCCAGCAGTGAAGACAGATATGGCTACACCTTC.

The chain combines TRBV14 with TRBJ1-5, with D possibly TRBD1 on 5 matching bases. Germline V gives CDR1 SGHDN, CDR2 FVKESK. The V end was cut by 1 base, the J end by 0 bases, with 10 bases between. There are 16 residues in the CDR3. CDR3 protein: CASSQAGGDSNQPQHF. In DNA, the CDR3 is TGTGCCAGCAGCCAAGCGGGGGGGGATAGCAATCAGCCCCAGCATTTT.

J is TRBJ1-1 and V is TRBV7-2; D not resolved. Between the trimmed V and J ends, which lost 3 bases and 1 base, there was a span of 9 bases. Germline CDR1 and CDR2: SGHTA and FQGNSA. This CDR3 is built from 14 residues. The CDR3 nucleotides read TGTGCCAGCAGCTTCTTAGGGAGGAACACTGAAGCTTTCTTT. It is translated as CASSFLGRNTEAFF.

The chain links TRBV12-3 or TRBV12-4 to TRBJ1-4, with D possibly TRBD1 on 6 matching bases. Trimming removed 4 bases at V and 9 bases at J, with 9 bases between. The CDR3 runs 12 residues. This CDR3 reads CASSYDRQKLFF. The CDR3 DNA follows: TGTGCCAGCAGTTATGACAGGCAAAAACTGTTTTTT.

J is TRBJ1-5 and V is TRBV2, with D uncertain. CDR1 is SNHLY, CDR2 FYNNEI, per germline. The CDR3 covers 13 residues. V lost 2 bases and J 5 bases, leaving 7 bases between the germline ends. This CDR3 is CASSERGDQPQHF. CDR3 sequence (DNA): TGTGCCAGCAGTGAACGAGGAGATCAGCCCCAGCATTTT.

The chain is built from TRBV9 and TRBJ1-6; TRBD1 matches 9 bases. There are 16 residues in the CDR3. J lost 9 bases, V lost 0 bases, and 7 bases had no gene match. Germline-derived CDR1 and CDR2 are SGDLS and YYNGEE. This CDR3 is CASSVGPGTGSSPLHF. The CDR3 DNA reads as TGTGCCAGCAGCGTAGGGCCAGGGACAGGGTCTTCACCCCTCCACTTT.

The chain links TRBV5-4 to TRBJ2-3, with D perhaps matching TRBD1 (6 bases). V was trimmed by 0 bases and J by 4 bases, leaving 9 bases between them. Per germline, CDR1 SGHNT and CDR2 YYREEE (reference sequence). The CDR3 has 14 residues. This CDR3 reads CASSLVGAPDTQYF. In nucleotides, the CDR3 is TGTGCCAGCAGCTTGGTGGGGGCTCCAGATACGCAGTATTTT. The whole variable domain, filled in from reference TRBV5-4 and TRBJ2-3, reads ETGVTQSPTHLIKTRGQQVTLRCSSQSGHNTVSWYQQALGQGPQFIFQYYREEENGRGNFPPRFSGLQFPNYSSELNVNALELDDSALYLCASSLVGAPDTQYFGPGTRLTVL.

This clone was seen more than once but under ten times. The chain combines TRBV9 with TRBJ2-2; 10 bases line up with TRBD2. V lost 0 bases and J lost 3; bases outside the gene matches: 8. The CDR3 length is 18 residues. CDR1 and CDR2 from the germline V gene are SGDLS and YYNGEE. This CDR3 reads CASSVAQAGGPHTGELFF. The DNA for the CDR3 is TGTGCCAGCAGCGTAGCGCAAGCGGGGGGGCCTCACACCGGGGAGCTGTTTTTT.

With respect to this clone: Other DNA sequences in this sample translate to the same CDR3. The chain recombines TRBV5-5 with TRBJ2-1; 11 nucleotides line up with TRBD2. Germline V CDR1 and CDR2: SGHKS, YYEKEE (reference sequence). The CDR3 length is 17 residues. The trim removed 3 bases at V and 0 bases at J, leaving 5 bases unmatched. CDR3: CASSYRLAGNSYNEQFF. The DNA of the CDR3 is TGTGCCAGCAGCTACCGACTAGCGGGAAACTCCTACAATGAGCAGTTCTTC. Complete variable domain (other parts from reference TRBV5-5 and TRBJ2-1): DAGVTQSPTHLIKTRGQQVTLRCSPISGHKSVSWYQQVLGQGPQFIFQYYEKEERGRGNFPDRFSARQFPNYSSELNVNALLLGDSALYLCASSYRLAGNSYNEQFFGPGTRLTVL.

This clone appeared a single time. The genes are TRBV12-3 or TRBV12-4 and TRBJ2-1; D perhaps matches TRBD2 (6 bases). The CDR3 sequence is 13 residues long. V was shortened by 5 bases and J by 12 bases, with 17 bases between the two germline ends. CDR3 sequence (DNA): TGTGCCAGCAGTAAGGGGACTCCCCAAGTGCAGTTCTTC. Its protein product is CASSKGTPQVQFF.

V is TRBV2 and J is TRBJ1-4; D is unresolved. V was trimmed by 7 bases and J by 3 bases, leaving 15 bases between them. CDR1 SNHLY and CDR2 FYNNEI come from the germline V gene. The CDR3 totals 15 residues. CDR3 region: CASTLNSLANEKLFF. In nucleotides, the CDR3 is TGTGCCAGCACCTTAAACAGCCTGGCTAATGAAAAACTGTTTTTT.

CDR3 loop: CASTGIAGTPTQNIQYF. The CDR3 DNA reads as TGTGCCAGCACCGGAATAGCGGGGACACCCACCCAAAACATTCAGTACTTC. The V gene is TRBV2, the J gene TRBJ2-4; 8 bases line up with TRBD2. CDR3 length equals 17 residues. The junction had 16 bases not matched to a gene; V was cut back by 7 bases and J by 5 bases. Germline CDR1 SNHLY, CDR2 FYNNEI.

The V gene is TRBV7-8, the J gene TRBJ1-2; no clear D. Trimming removed 1 base at V and 4 bases at J, with 7 bases between. Germline assignment: CDR1 SGHVS and CDR2 FQNEAQ. The CDR3 spans 13 residues. CDR3 loop: CASSLGGIYGYTF. For the CDR3, the DNA is TGTGCCAGCAGCTTAGGAGGCATCTATGGCTACACCTTC.

J is TRBJ1-5 and V is TRBV4-3; a possible D gene is TRBD1 (5 bases). The V gene lost 0 bases and the J gene lost 3 bases, with 9 bases spanning the gap. The CDR3 extends over 15 amino acids. Germline V lookup: CDR1 LGHNA, CDR2 YSLEER. CDR3 region: CASSQEAGFNQPQHF. CDR3 bases: TGCGCCAGCAGCCAAGAGGCAGGGTTCAATCAGCCCCAGCATTTT.

The chain couples TRBV5-1 to TRBJ1-4; 7 bases agree with TRBD1. Germline values: CDR1 SGHRS, CDR2 YFSETQ. The CDR3 is made up of 14 amino acids. The trim removed 2 bases at V and 7 bases at J, leaving 5 bases unmatched. For the CDR3, the DNA is TGCGCCAGCAGCTTCAGGGGGTCAGGTGAAAAACTGTTTTTT. Its translation: CASSFRGSGEKLFF. The full variable domain, its missing parts supplied by reference TRBV5-1 and TRBJ1-4, is KAGVTQTPRYLIKTRGQQVTLSCSPISGHRSVSWYQQTPGQGLQFLFEYFSETQRNKGNFPGRFSGRQFSNSRSEMNVSTLELGDSALYLCASSFRGSGEKLFFGSGTQLSVL.

This sequence joins TRBV24-1 and TRBJ2-5; weak D call: TRBD1 (5 bases). CDR1 KGHDR and CDR2 SFDVKD come from the germline V gene. CDR3 length: 16 residues. With 5 bases removed from V and 5 bases from J, the gap between germline ends came to 20 bases. The DNA for the CDR3 is TGTGCCACCAGTGTCACCCCAGGCCAGGGTGGGGAGACCCAGTACTTC. Translating it yields CATSVTPGQGGETQYF.